The 26 T cell receptor beta chains below all came from one sample that was sequenced in a study of blood T cell repertoires in COVID-19. The method was immunoSEQ multiplex PCR; TCRdb's version includes in-frame clones alone and lacks a portion of them. Among 45,000 to 55,000 clones listed, around nine tenths were seen once. The source material was peripheral blood. These receptor sequences come from a middle-aged man with active COVID-19.

The table lists this clone with a few counts. The chain carries TRBV15 and TRBJ2-2; a possible D gene is TRBD2 (7 bases). This CDR3 has 16 residues. The V and J ends lost 0 bases and 4 bases respectively, with 12 bases between them. CDR1 is LNHNV and CDR2 is YYDKDF in the germline V gene (reference sequence). CDR3 loop: CATSRDPGGRTGELFF. The CDR3 DNA reads as TGTGCCACCAGCAGAGATCCGGGGGGCCGCACCGGGGAGCTGTTTTTT.

The chain joins TRBV30 to TRBJ2-7; 9 bases line up with TRBD2. The CDR3 loop spans 15 amino acids. CDR1 is GTSNPN, CDR2 SVGIG, per germline (reference sequence). J gave up 6 bases and V 0 bases, and 9 bases lay outside the gene matches. In DNA form, the CDR3 reads TGTGCCTGGAGTGTACTTGGTAGCGGGAGACGCGAGCAGTACTTC. Its protein is CAWSVLGSGRREQYF.

This sequence joins TRBV4-2 and TRBJ1-6, with unresolved D. Trimming removed 0 bases from V and 11 bases from J, with 11 bases in between. The germline gives CDR1 LGHNA, CDR2 YNFKEQ. The CDR3 loop spans 14 amino acids. CDR3 in DNA: TGTGCCAGCAGCCAAGATTCTGGCGGTCCACCCCTCCACTTT. Amino acids: CASSQDSGGPPLHF.

The count of this clone is one. The chain couples TRBV5-6 to TRBJ1-5, with a possible D match to TRBD1 (5 bases). Trimming cost V 0 bases and J 3 bases, with 10 bases left between them. Germline CDR1 SGHDT, CDR2 YYEEEE. The CDR3 loop spans 15 amino acids. CDR3 sequence: CASSLGGVFNQPQHF. In DNA, the CDR3 is TGTGCCAGCAGCTTGGGGGGGGTTTTCAATCAGCCCCAGCATTTT.

The chain links TRBV6-5 to TRBJ2-3; 8 positions agree with TRBD2. The germline CDR1 and CDR2 sequences are MNHEY and SVGAGI. V dropped 3 bases and J dropped 0; count of bases not matched to a gene: 5. This CDR3 has 16 residues. CDR3 loop: CASSYSVAGSTDTQYF. CDR3 in DNA: TGTGCCAGCAGTTATTCTGTAGCGGGGAGCACAGATACGCAGTATTTT.

V gene TRBV19 combines with J gene TRBJ2-1; possible D gene TRBD1, 6 bases. Germline V gene sequence: CDR1 LNHDA, CDR2 SQIVND (reference sequence). CDR3 length: 14 amino acids. Trimming cost V 7 bases and J 5 bases, with 15 bases left between them. CDR3 in amino acids: CASNEQGRDNEQFF. The CDR3 coding sequence is TGTGCCAGTAATGAACAGGGAAGGGACAATGAGCAGTTCTTC.

This chain connects TRBV18 to TRBJ2-5; D is unresolved. The CDR3 extends over 12 amino acids. V shed 3 bases and J shed 3 bases, with 5 bases lying between them. Germline CDR1 and CDR2: KGHSH and LQKENI. The CDR3 region has the DNA TGTGCCAGCTCACCTCGAGAAGAGACCCAGTACTTC. Translation: CASSPREETQYF.

This chain connects TRBV7-2 to TRBJ1-4; TRBD1 matches 7 bases. The CDR3 covers 15 residues. The junction had 9 bases not matched to a gene; V was cut back by 3 bases and J by 8 bases. The V gene's germline CDR1 is SGHTA and CDR2 FQGNSA. CDR3: CASSFPGQVKEKLFF. In nucleotides, the CDR3 is TGTGCCAGCAGCTTTCCAGGACAGGTGAAAGAAAAACTGTTTTTT.

This clone was counted between two and nine times. The rearrangement links TRBV28 to TRBJ1-5; possible D gene TRBD1, 5 bases. Germline CDR1 and CDR2: MDHEN and SYDVKM. Trimming took off 5 bases at V and 3 bases at J, with 17 bases between the two ends. This CDR3 is 16 amino acids long. The CDR3 DNA reads as TGTGCCAGCAGTCCCACGGAAGGGGCGACCAATCAGCCCCAGCATTTT. It is translated as CASSPTEGATNQPQHF.

V and J are TRBV28 and TRBJ1-1; D is perhaps TRBD1 (6 bases). V was clipped by 3 bases and J by 4 bases, with 12 bases between them. The germline V gene encodes CDR1 MDHEN and CDR2 SYDVKM. The CDR3 has 14 residues. The CDR3 protein is CASSFREGGTEAFF. The CDR3 DNA follows: TGTGCCAGCAGTTTCCGGGAAGGGGGCACTGAAGCTTTCTTT.

This clone turned up a few times. The V and J genes are TRBV19 and TRBJ2-7, with D perhaps TRBD2 (6 bases). The CDR3 is 13 residues long. Per germline, CDR1 LNHDA and CDR2 SQIVND (reference sequence). V was cut by 10 bases and J by 5 bases, with 18 bases left in between. CDR3 protein: CATRRSGGDEQYF. The CDR3 DNA sequence: TGTGCCACCCGAAGGTCGGGCGGGGACGAGCAGTACTTC.

The V call is TRBV9, the J call TRBJ1-2; D perhaps matches TRBD1 (5 bases). CDR3 length: 17 amino acids. The V gene's germline CDR1 is SGDLS and CDR2 YYNGEE. V shed 0 bases and J shed 3 bases, with 18 bases lying between them. The CDR3 loop reads CASSVAYGRDGDYGYTF. The CDR3 DNA is TGTGCCAGCAGCGTAGCCTATGGGAGGGACGGAGACTATGGCTACACCTTC.

The rearrangement uses TRBV6-5 and TRBJ1-5; 9 bases align to TRBD1. The CDR3 has 15 amino acids. Germline values: CDR1 MNHEY, CDR2 SVGAGI. J was trimmed by 7 bases and V by 6 bases; bases with no gene match: 10. The CDR3 bases are TGTGCCAGCAGGCACAACAGGGGGCAGGAACAGCCCCAGCATTTT. This encodes CASRHNRGQEQPQHF.

The chain uses TRBV6-5 and TRBJ2-7; TRBD2 aligns across 11 bases. J gave up 6 bases and V 8 bases, and 12 bases lay outside the gene matches. The CDR3 totals 15 residues. CDR1 is MNHEY, CDR2 SVGAGI, per germline. CDR3 sequence: CASEGGSGRAFEQYF. The CDR3 DNA is TGTGCCAGCGAAGGTGGTAGCGGGAGGGCCTTCGAGCAGTACTTC.

This clone was counted once. The chain employs TRBV28 and TRBJ1-1; 8 bases align to TRBD1. V lost 7 bases, J lost 2 bases, and 15 bases stayed unmatched. Per germline, CDR1 MDHEN and CDR2 SYDVKM. CDR3 size: 17 residues. The CDR3 protein is CASTDRGRGKGNTEAFF. The CDR3 region has the DNA TGTGCCAGCACCGACAGGGGTCGCGGAAAGGGAAACACTGAAGCTTTCTTT.

The chain uses TRBV5-5 and TRBJ1-4, with 7 bases lining up with TRBD1. The germline V gene has CDR1 SGHKS and CDR2 YYEKEE (reference sequence). V dropped 5 bases and J dropped 0; count of bases not matched to a gene: 4. This CDR3 region has 15 residues. The CDR3 sequence: CASRFTGATNEKLFF. The CDR3 DNA is TGTGCCAGCAGGTTTACAGGGGCAACTAATGAAAAACTGTTTTTT. The full variable domain, in which reference TRBV5-5 and TRBJ1-4 provide the parts outside the CDR3, is DAGVTQSPTHLIKTRGQQVTLRCSPISGHKSVSWYQQVLGQGPQFIFQYYEKEERGRGNFPDRFSARQFPNYSSELNVNALLLGDSALYLCASRFTGATNEKLFFGSGTQLSVL.

This clone was seen only once. The chain couples TRBV14 to TRBJ2-3; weak D call: TRBD1 (6 bases). The CDR3 is 15 residues long. The germline V and J ends were trimmed by 0 bases and 9 bases, with 16 bases remaining between them. Per the germline V gene, CDR1 is SGHDN and CDR2 is FVKESK. The CDR3 sequence: CASSQEGTPTRTQYF. CDR3 coding DNA: TGTGCCAGCAGCCAAGAAGGGACACCGACAAGGACGCAGTATTTT.

The V gene is TRBV12-3 or TRBV12-4, the J gene TRBJ1-1, with unresolved D. The CDR3 sequence is 13 residues long. V was pared by 3 bases and J by 1 base, with 6 bases between. The CDR3 reads CASSFRENTEAFF. DNA of the CDR3: TGTGCCAGCAGTTTTCGGGAGAACACTGAAGCTTTCTTT.

The genes are TRBV7-2 and TRBJ2-5, with D tentatively TRBD1 (5 bases). Germline V lookup: CDR1 SGHTA, CDR2 FQGNSA. This CDR3 is 14 amino acids long. Trimming removed 0 bases at V and 5 bases at J, with 10 bases between. The CDR3 DNA reads as TGTGCCAGCAGCTTAGCAGGGGTTGAGGAGACCCAGTACTTC. It codes for CASSLAGVEETQYF.

The J gene is TRBJ1-6, the V gene TRBV27; no clear D gene. The CDR3 extends over 14 amino acids. Trimming removed 3 bases at V and 7 bases at J, with 10 bases between. CDR1 is MNHEY, CDR2 SMNVEV, per germline (reference sequence). The CDR3 sequence is CASSFLSGNSPLHF. CDR3 coding DNA: TGTGCCAGCAGTTTCCTGAGCGGGAATTCACCCCTCCACTTT.

V gene TRBV5-1 combines with J gene TRBJ2-7; D is perhaps TRBD1 (6 bases). CDR1 and CDR2 (germline): SGHRS, YFSETQ. The CDR3 covers 13 residues. V was trimmed by 3 bases and J by 3 bases, leaving 10 bases between them. The CDR3 spells CASSSQDSYEQYF. The CDR3 nucleotides are TGCGCCAGCAGCTCCCAGGACAGCTACGAGCAGTACTTC.

V is TRBV5-1 and J is TRBJ2-7; possible D gene TRBD2, 6 bases. CDR1 SGHRS and CDR2 YFSETQ come from the germline V gene. V lost 0 bases and J lost 4, with 14 bases in between. The CDR3 has 15 residues. CDR3 in amino acids: CASSLGVLGGYEQYF. In nucleotides, the CDR3 is TGCGCCAGCAGCTTGGGTGTCCTGGGGGGTTACGAGCAGTACTTC.

V and J are TRBV27 and TRBJ2-7; 7 bases line up with TRBD1. V gave up 5 bases and J gave up 2 bases; unmatched junction bases: 9. CDR1 is MNHEY, CDR2 SMNVEV, per germline (reference sequence). The length of the CDR3 is 15 residues. The CDR3 DNA is TGTGCCAGCAGTCCCCCCGGACAGGCCGCCTACGAGCAGTACTTC. It encodes CASSPPGQAAYEQYF.

The chain recombines TRBV29-1 with TRBJ2-2; possible D gene TRBD1, 6 bases. CDR1 and CDR2 (germline): SQVTM, ANQGSEA. V lost 5 bases, J lost 6 bases, and 16 bases lay in between. The CDR3 has 14 residues. The CDR3 DNA reads as TGCAGCGTTTTAGGGGGATTATTGCCCGGGGAGCTGTTTTTT. Translating it yields CSVLGGLLPGELFF.

This chain connects TRBV4-3 to TRBJ1-6; D might be TRBD1 (5 bases). This CDR3 contains 15 residues. V lost 0 bases, J lost 9 bases, and 12 bases lay in between. The germline V gene has CDR1 LGHNA and CDR2 YSLEER. The CDR3 loop is CASSQEPRTLSPLHF. For the CDR3, the DNA is TGCGCCAGCAGCCAAGAGCCAAGGACACTTTCACCCCTCCACTTT.

The DNA for the CDR3 is TGTGCCAGCTCACCAGGCAACAGTAACACTGAAGCTTTCTTT. Translation gives CASSPGNSNTEAFF. The rearrangement joins TRBV18 to TRBJ1-1; the D is unclear. The CDR3 length is 14 residues. V was clipped by 2 bases and J by 2 bases, with 9 bases between them. CDR1 and CDR2 (germline): KGHSH, LQKENI.